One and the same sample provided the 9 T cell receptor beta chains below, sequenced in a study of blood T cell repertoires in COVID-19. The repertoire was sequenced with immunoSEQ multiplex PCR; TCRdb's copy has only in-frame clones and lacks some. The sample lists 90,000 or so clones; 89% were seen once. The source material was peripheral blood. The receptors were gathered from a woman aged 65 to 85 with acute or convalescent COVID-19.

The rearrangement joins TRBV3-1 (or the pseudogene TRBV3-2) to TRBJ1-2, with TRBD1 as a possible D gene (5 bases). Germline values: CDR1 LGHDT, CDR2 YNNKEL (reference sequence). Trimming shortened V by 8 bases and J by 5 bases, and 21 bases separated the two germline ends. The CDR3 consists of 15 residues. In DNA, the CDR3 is TGTGCCAGCGGGTCTCAGGGAAACCCGTGGTATGGCTACACCTTC. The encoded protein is CASGSQGNPWYGYTF.

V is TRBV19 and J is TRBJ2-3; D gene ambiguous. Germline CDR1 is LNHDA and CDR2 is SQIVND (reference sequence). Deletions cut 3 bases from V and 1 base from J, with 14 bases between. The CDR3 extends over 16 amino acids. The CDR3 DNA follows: TGTGCCAGTAGTATTTACAGCTACCCGGGCACAGATACGCAGTATTTT. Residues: CASSIYSYPGTDTQYF.

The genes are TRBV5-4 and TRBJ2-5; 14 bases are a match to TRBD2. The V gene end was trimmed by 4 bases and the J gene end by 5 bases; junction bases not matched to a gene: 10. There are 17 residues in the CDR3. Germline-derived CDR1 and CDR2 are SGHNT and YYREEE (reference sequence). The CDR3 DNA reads TGTGCCAGCAGCCCGGATGGGACTAGCGGGGGCCGGGAGACCCAGTACTTC. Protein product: CASSPDGTSGGRETQYF.

CDR3 residues: CASSLLVAYTEAFF. CDR3 sequence (DNA): TGTGCCAGCAGCTTACTGGTGGCATACACTGAAGCTTTCTTT. V is TRBV7-2 and J is TRBJ1-1; D uncertain. CDR3 length: 14 residues. V dropped 2 bases and J dropped 3 bases, with 10 bases sitting between them. Germline CDR1 and CDR2: SGHTA and FQGNSA.

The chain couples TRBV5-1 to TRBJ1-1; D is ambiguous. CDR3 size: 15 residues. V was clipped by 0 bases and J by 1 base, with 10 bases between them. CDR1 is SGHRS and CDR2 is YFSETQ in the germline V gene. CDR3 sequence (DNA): TGCGCCAGCAGCTTGGAGGAGGCGGGGAACACTGAAGCTTTCTTT. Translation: CASSLEEAGNTEAFF.

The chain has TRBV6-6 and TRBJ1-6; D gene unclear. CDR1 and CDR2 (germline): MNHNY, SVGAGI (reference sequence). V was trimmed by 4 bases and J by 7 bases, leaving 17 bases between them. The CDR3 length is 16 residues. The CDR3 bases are TGTGCCAGCAGTTCCCACCGGACGGGGTTCAATTCACCCCTCCACTTT. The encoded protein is CASSSHRTGFNSPLHF.

CDR3 residues: CSVEIPGGVHTF. Here the CDR3 DNA reads TGCAGCGTGGAAATACCCGGGGGGGTACACACCTTC. The chain links TRBV29-1 to TRBJ1-2; maybe TRBD1 (5 bases). This CDR3 region has 12 residues. V gave up 6 bases and J gave up 12 bases, with 20 bases separating them. CDR1 and CDR2 (germline): SQVTM, ANQGSEA. The variable domain in full, completed from reference TRBV29-1 and TRBJ1-2, reads SAVISQKPSRDICQRGTSLTIQCQVDSQVTMMFWYRQQPGQSLTLIATANQGSEATYESGFVIDKFPISRPNLTFSTLTVSNMSPEDSSIYLCSVEIPGGVHTFGSGTRLTVV.

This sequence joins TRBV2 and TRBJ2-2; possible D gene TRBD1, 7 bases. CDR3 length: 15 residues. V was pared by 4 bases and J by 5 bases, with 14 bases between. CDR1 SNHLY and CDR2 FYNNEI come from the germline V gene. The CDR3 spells CASSGQGLDTGELFF. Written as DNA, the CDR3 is TGTGCCAGCAGTGGACAGGGACTGGATACCGGGGAGCTGTTTTTT.

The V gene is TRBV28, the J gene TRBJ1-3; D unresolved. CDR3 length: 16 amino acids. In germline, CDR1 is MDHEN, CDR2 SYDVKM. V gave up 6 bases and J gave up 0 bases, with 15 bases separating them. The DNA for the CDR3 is TGTGCCAGCAGACAAACCAGTGTTTTCTCTGGAAACACCATATATTTT. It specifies CASRQTSVFSGNTIYF.